A single sample gave rise to the 13 T cell receptor beta chains below, sequenced in a study of Ad26.COV2.S vaccination and SARS-CoV-2 variants. Method: immunoSEQ multiplex PCR; TCRdb's copy keeps in-frame clones and lacks some. Of about 440,000 clones detected, 90% appear once; the ten largest clones hold more than 3.5%. Treatment meaning: roughly 18 received Ad26.COV2.S at low or high dose, single or two shots; several received placebo; per-sample allocation not given. The investigators took samples on day 63 after the first vaccine or placebo injection. Sequencing used peripheral blood, obtained in a trial of Ad26.COV2.S vaccine versus placebo. These receptor sequences come from a person aged 18-65 years who received the Ad26.COV2.S COVID-19 vaccine or a placebo.

The gene calls are TRBV7-6 and TRBJ2-1, with D perhaps matching TRBD2 (5 bases). V gave up 2 bases and J gave up 10 bases, with 15 bases separating them. Germline CDR1 SGHVS, CDR2 FNYEAQ. The CDR3 loop spans 14 amino acids. CDR3 coding DNA: TGTGCCAGCAGCTTACAACCCGGCCGGGGAGAGCAGTTCTTC. It translates to CASSLQPGRGEQFF.

This CDR3 reads CASSGPGGETQYF. CDR3 coding DNA: TGTGCCAGCAGTGGGCCGGGCGGGGAGACCCAGTACTTC. The chain links TRBV2 to TRBJ2-5; D is possibly TRBD2 (5 bases). This CDR3 is built from 13 residues. The V gene lost 4 bases and the J gene lost 5 bases, with 11 bases spanning the gap. The germline V gene has CDR1 SNHLY and CDR2 FYNNEI.

The chain joins TRBV11-2 to TRBJ2-5; D tentatively fits TRBD1 or TRBD2 (6 bases each). This CDR3 region has 18 residues. Trimming stripped 4 bases from V and 2 bases from J, with 23 bases between. Looked up from germline, CDR1 is SGHAT and CDR2 is FQNNGV. Written as DNA, the CDR3 is TGTGCCAGCAGCTCATTGGGGCTTTGGAGGGGGGTGCAAGAGACCCAGTACTTC. Its translation: CASSSLGLWRGVQETQYF.

The CDR3 here is CASSFRPLAGGPYNEQFF. The CDR3 DNA is TGTGCCAGCAGCTTTAGGCCCCTAGCGGGAGGCCCCTACAATGAGCAGTTCTTC. The chain links TRBV7-2 to TRBJ2-1; 11 bases map to TRBD2. Germline loops: CDR1 SGHTA, CDR2 FQGNSA. This CDR3 region has 18 residues. V was pared by 3 bases and J by 2 bases, with 9 bases of the junction left unmatched.

CDR3 residues: CASSFGLAAYEQYF. The CDR3 bases are TGCGCCAGCAGCTTCGGACTAGCGGCCTACGAGCAGTACTTC. This rearrangement joins TRBV5-1 to TRBJ2-7, with TRBD2 matching over 10 bases. The CDR3 is 14 amino acids. Germline assignment: CDR1 SGHRS and CDR2 YFSETQ. Losses at the gene ends were 2 bases for V and 2 bases for J; bases not matched to a gene: 1.

This clone was counted once. The chain is built from TRBV29-1 and TRBJ2-3; D is undetermined. The CDR3 has 12 residues. The germline CDR1 and CDR2 sequences are SQVTM and ANQGSEA. V was shortened by 2 bases and J by 8 bases, with 11 bases between the two germline ends. As DNA, the CDR3 is TGCAGCGTTGAAACCCAGCTTGGTACGCAGTATTTT. Its protein product is CSVETQLGTQYF.

This chain links TRBV11-1 with TRBJ2-5, with 11 bases matching TRBD2. Trimming took 4 bases from V and 1 from J; bases not matched to a gene: 5. The CDR3 runs 16 residues. The germline CDR1 and CDR2 sequences are SGHAT and FQDESV (reference sequence). The CDR3 here is CASSSGTSGPQETQYF. The CDR3 DNA reads as TGTGCCAGCAGCTCAGGGACTAGCGGACCCCAAGAGACCCAGTACTTC.

The gene calls are TRBV7-9 and TRBJ2-5, with 13 bases matching TRBD2. The junction had 8 bases not matched to a gene; V was cut back by 3 bases and J by 1 base. The CDR3 is 18 amino acids. Germline V gene lookup returns CDR1 SEHNR and CDR2 FQNEAQ (reference sequence). The CDR3 reads CASSFTRLAGGPQETQYF. The DNA of the CDR3 is TGTGCCAGCAGCTTCACTAGACTAGCGGGAGGCCCCCAAGAGACCCAGTACTTC.

The genes are TRBV27 and TRBJ2-1, with 9 bases matching TRBD2. The junction had 6 bases not matched to a gene; V was cut back by 2 bases and J by 4 bases. CDR3 size: 16 residues. CDR1 MNHEY and CDR2 SMNVEV come from the germline V gene (reference sequence). The CDR3 reads CASSLGGGRAYNEQFF. In DNA form, the CDR3 reads TGTGCCAGCAGTTTAGGAGGCGGGAGGGCTTACAATGAGCAGTTCTTC.

This chain links TRBV6-2 or TRBV6-3 with TRBJ2-7; 12 nucleotides align to TRBD1. The CDR3 runs 16 residues. Germline-derived CDR1 and CDR2 are MNHEY and SVGEGT. The ends lost 3 bases at V and 3 bases at J; junction bases unmatched: 6. This chain's CDR3 is CASSYSRDRGLYEQYF. CDR3 DNA: TGTGCCAGCAGTTATTCCCGGGACAGGGGGCTCTACGAGCAGTACTTC.

The chain is built from TRBV7-2 and TRBJ1-1; D perhaps matches TRBD1 (6 bases). The germline V gene encodes CDR1 SGHTA and CDR2 FQGNSA. The germline V and J ends were trimmed by 3 bases and 8 bases, with 10 bases remaining between them. The CDR3 runs to 12 residues. The CDR3 DNA is TGTGCCAGCAGCTTGGCGGGGGCGGAAGCTTTCTTT. Its protein is CASSLAGAEAFF.

The J gene is TRBJ1-3, the V gene TRBV19, with D maybe TRBD1 (5 bases). Germline V gene lookup returns CDR1 LNHDA and CDR2 SQIVND (reference sequence). The length of the CDR3 is 16 residues. V lost 5 bases, J lost 4 bases, and 18 bases lay in between. CDR3 DNA sequence: TGTGCCAGTAGTCCCCGCGGAGGGGCAAGGGGAAACACCATATATTTT. Its protein product is CASSPRGGARGNTIYF.

The V call is TRBV5-1, the J call TRBJ2-2, with TRBD1 matching 10 bases. The CDR3 consists of 17 residues. V was clipped by 0 bases and J by 2 bases; unmatched bases: 4. The V gene's germline CDR1 is SGHRS and CDR2 YFSETQ. In DNA, the CDR3 is TGCGCCAGCAGCTTGGGACAGGGGGCAGTTAACACCGGGGAGCTGTTTTTT. Its protein product is CASSLGQGAVNTGELFF.